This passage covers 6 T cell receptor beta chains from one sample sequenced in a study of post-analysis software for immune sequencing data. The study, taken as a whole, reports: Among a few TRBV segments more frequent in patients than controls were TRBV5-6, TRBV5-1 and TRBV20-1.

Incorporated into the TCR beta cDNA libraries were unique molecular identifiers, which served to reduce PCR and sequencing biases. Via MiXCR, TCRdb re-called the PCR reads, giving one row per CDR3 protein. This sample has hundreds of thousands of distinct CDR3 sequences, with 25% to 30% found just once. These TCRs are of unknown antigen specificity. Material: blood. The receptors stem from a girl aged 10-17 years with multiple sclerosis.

The CDR3 sequence: CASSLGSGTGEETQYF. The DNA for the CDR3 is TGCGCCAGCAGCTTGGGATCCGGGACAGGTGAAGAGACCCAGTACTTC. The chain employs TRBV5-1 and TRBJ2-4; TRBD1 matches 8 bases. With the DNA end fitting TRBJ2-5 better, the J assignment may be wrong. The CDR3 consists of 16 residues. Germline V gene lookup returns CDR1 SGHRS and CDR2 YFSETQ.

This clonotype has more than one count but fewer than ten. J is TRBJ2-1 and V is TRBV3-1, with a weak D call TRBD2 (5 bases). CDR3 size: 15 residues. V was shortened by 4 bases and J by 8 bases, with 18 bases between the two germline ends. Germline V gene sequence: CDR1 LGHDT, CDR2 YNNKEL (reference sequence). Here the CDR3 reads CASSRASSNGDEQFF. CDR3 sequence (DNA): TGTGCCAGCAGCCGCGCATCTAGCAACGGAGATGAGCAGTTCTTC.

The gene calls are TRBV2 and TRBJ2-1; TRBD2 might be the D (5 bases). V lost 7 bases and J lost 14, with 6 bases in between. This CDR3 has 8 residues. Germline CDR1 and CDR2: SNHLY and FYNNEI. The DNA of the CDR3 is TGTGCCAGCAAGGAGGAGTTCTTC. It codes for CASKEEFF.

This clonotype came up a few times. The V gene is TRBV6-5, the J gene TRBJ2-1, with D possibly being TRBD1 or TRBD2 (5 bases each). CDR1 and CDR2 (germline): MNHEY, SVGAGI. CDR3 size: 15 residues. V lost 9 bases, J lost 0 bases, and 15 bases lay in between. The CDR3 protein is CASPRGSNSYNEQFF. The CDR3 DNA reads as TGTGCCAGTCCCCGGGGCTCCAACTCCTACAATGAGCAGTTCTTC.

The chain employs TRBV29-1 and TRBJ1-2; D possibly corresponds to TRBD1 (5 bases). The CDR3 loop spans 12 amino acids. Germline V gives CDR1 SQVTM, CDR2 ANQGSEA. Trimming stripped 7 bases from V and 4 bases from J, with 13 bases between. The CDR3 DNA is TGCAGCGGGGGGGACGGGGCCTATGGCTACACCTTC. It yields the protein CSGGDGAYGYTF.

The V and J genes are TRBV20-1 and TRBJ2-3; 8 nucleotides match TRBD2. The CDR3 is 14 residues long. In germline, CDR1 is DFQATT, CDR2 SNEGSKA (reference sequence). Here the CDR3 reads CSSPAGRGVDTQYF. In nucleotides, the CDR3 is TGCAGCTCCCCAGCTGGGCGGGGGGTCGATACGCAGTATTTT.